What follows are 15 T cell receptor beta chains derived from one specimen sequenced in a study of blood T cell repertoires in COVID-19. Assay used: immunoSEQ multiplex PCR; TCRdb lists only in-frame clones, some missing. This table holds under 300,000 clones, approximately 82% found once. Sample: peripheral blood. All receptors come from a middle-aged woman who had recovered from COVID-19.

The J gene is TRBJ2-1, the V gene TRBV13; tentatively, D is TRBD2 (6 bases). The CDR3 totals 15 residues. V was trimmed by 3 bases and J by 7 bases, leaving 16 bases between them. In germline, CDR1 is PRHDT, CDR2 FYEKMQ (reference sequence). CDR3 nucleotides: TGTGCCAGCAGCTTCGGAGGGTGGGGTCTAAATGAGCAGTTCTTC. Its translation is CASSFGGWGLNEQFF.

This clone showed up just once. J is TRBJ2-2 and V is TRBV7-2; D is uncertain. CDR1 is SGHTA, CDR2 FQGNSA, per germline. The CDR3 length is 14 residues. V was clipped by 1 base and J by 5 bases, with 8 bases between them. Here the CDR3 DNA reads TGTGCCAGCAGCTTAGTTGTTTTAACCGGGGAGCTGTTTTTT. Its translation: CASSLVVLTGELFF. The full variable domain, its missing parts supplied by reference TRBV7-2 and TRBJ2-2, is GAGVSQSPSNKVTEKGKDVELRCDPISGHTALYWYRQSLGQGLEFLIYFQGNSAPDKSGLPSDRFSAERTGGSVSTLTIQRTQQEDSAVYLCASSLVVLTGELFFGEGSRLTVL.

The chain employs TRBV7-2 and TRBJ2-5; D may be TRBD1 (5 bases). Germline V gives CDR1 SGHTA, CDR2 FQGNSA. The CDR3 sequence is 15 residues long. Deletions cut 7 bases from V and 1 base from J, with 16 bases between. CDR3 nucleotide sequence: TGTGCCAGCACCCGTCGACAGCCCCTCCAAGAGACCCAGTACTTC. Its translation: CASTRRQPLQETQYF.

The chain couples TRBV7-9 to TRBJ2-3; 8 nucleotides line up with TRBD1. The germline V gene has CDR1 SEHNR and CDR2 FQNEAQ (reference sequence). The J segment lost 2 bases and the V segment lost 2 bases, leaving 9 bases of the junction unmatched. This CDR3 spans 17 amino acids. For the CDR3, the DNA is TGTGCCAGCAGCTTATTCTTAGTCAGGGGGCTCACAGATACGCAGTATTTT. It translates to CASSLFLVRGLTDTQYF.

The chain couples TRBV19 to TRBJ1-5; 8 nucleotides match TRBD1. Trimming removed 1 base from V and 3 bases from J; junction bases left unmatched: 8. There are 17 residues in the CDR3. Germline CDR1 LNHDA, CDR2 SQIVND (reference sequence). CDR3 nucleotides: TGTGCCAGTAGTATAGTTTCCGGGACAGGTGCCAATCAGCCCCAGCATTTT. Amino acid sequence: CASSIVSGTGANQPQHF.

As DNA, the CDR3 is TGTGCCAGCAGCTCACACAGGGGATCCCGCGGGGAGCTGTTTTTT. Protein: CASSSHRGSRGELFF. The genes are TRBV3-1 (or the pseudogene TRBV3-2) and TRBJ2-2; 7 bases match TRBD1. V was clipped by 5 bases and J by 7 bases; unmatched bases: 10. The CDR3 consists of 15 residues. Germline V CDR1 and CDR2: LGHDT, YNNKEL (reference sequence).

The chain couples TRBV11-3 to TRBJ2-3, with TRBD2 as a possible D gene (5 bases). The length of the CDR3 is 12 residues. The V gene's germline CDR1 is SGHNT and CDR2 YENEEA. Trimming took off 6 bases at V and 5 bases at J, with 9 bases between the two ends. In nucleotides, the CDR3 is TGTGCCAGCAGTCGGGGTATAGATACGCAGTATTTT. Amino acid sequence: CASSRGIDTQYF.

This chain joins TRBV5-6 and TRBJ1-2; the D gene is possibly TRBD1 (6 bases). Trimming left V 5 bases short and J 2 bases short, with 16 bases between. The CDR3 covers 15 residues. CDR1 is SGHDT, CDR2 YYEEEE, per germline. The CDR3 here is CASSTGGFPNYGYTF. In DNA form, the CDR3 reads TGTGCCAGCAGTACGGGGGGCTTCCCCAACTATGGCTACACCTTC.

V and J are TRBV5-1 and TRBJ2-1; 12 nucleotides line up with TRBD1. J gave up 7 bases and V 1 base, and 6 bases lay outside the gene matches. The germline gives CDR1 SGHRS, CDR2 YFSETQ. This CDR3 is 16 amino acids long. The CDR3 protein is CASSLLGQGALNEQFF. The CDR3 region has the DNA TGCGCCAGCAGCTTGCTGGGACAGGGGGCGCTGAATGAGCAGTTCTTC.

The rearrangement uses TRBV7-6 and TRBJ2-2, with TRBD1 matching 8 bases. Germline CDR1 is SGHVS and CDR2 is FNYEAQ. V shed 6 bases, J shed 5 bases, and the junction held 8 bases outside the gene matches. The CDR3 sequence is 15 residues long. CDR3 region: CASRKTGGRTGELFF. As DNA, the CDR3 is TGTGCCAGCAGGAAAACAGGGGGAAGGACCGGGGAGCTGTTTTTT.

The chain employs TRBV12-3 or TRBV12-4 and TRBJ2-7; D not certain. CDR3 length: 12 amino acids. Trimming stripped 2 bases from V and 2 bases from J, with 4 bases between. The DNA for the CDR3 is TGTGCCAGCAGTTTAATTACCTACGAGCAGTACTTC. Translated, it gives CASSLITYEQYF.

V gene TRBV9 combines with J gene TRBJ2-6; D uncertain. V shed 3 bases and J shed 4 bases, with 5 bases lying between them. Germline V CDR1 and CDR2: SGDLS, YYNGEE. The CDR3 has 13 amino acids. CDR3 region: CASSDSGANVLTF. The CDR3 DNA follows: TGTGCCAGCAGCGACTCCGGGGCCAACGTCCTGACTTTC.

The V gene is TRBV6-5, the J gene TRBJ1-1; 9 bases agree with TRBD1. J gave up 5 bases and V 2 bases, and 0 bases lay outside the gene matches. The CDR3 totals 13 residues. Germline values: CDR1 MNHEY, CDR2 SVGAGI. The CDR3 DNA reads TGTGCCAGCAGTTACGGACAGGGGACTGAAGCTTTCTTT. Its protein product is CASSYGQGTEAFF.

The rearrangement links TRBV6-2 or TRBV6-3 to TRBJ1-4, with TRBD1 matching 7 bases. J gave up 7 bases and V 6 bases, and 14 bases lay outside the gene matches. From germline, CDR1 is MNHEY and CDR2 SVGEGT. This CDR3 is 16 amino acids long. The CDR3 loop is CASSSRGFWVCEKLFF. The CDR3 nucleotides read TGTGCCAGCAGCTCCAGGGGGTTCTGGGTGTGTGAAAAACTGTTTTTT.

The V and J genes are TRBV3-1 (or the pseudogene TRBV3-2) and TRBJ2-3, with D unresolved. The CDR3 sequence is 14 residues long. CDR1 is LGHDT, CDR2 YNNKEL, per germline (reference sequence). Between the trimmed V and J ends, which lost 4 bases and 6 bases, there was a span of 14 bases. The CDR3 loop reads CASSPAGTVDTQYF. The CDR3 DNA reads TGTGCCAGCAGCCCAGCCGGCACAGTCGATACGCAGTATTTT.